Sequencing of this T cell receptor (beta chain) was carried out in a study of blood T cells in healthy people across ages (dated by TCRdb to between 2014 and 2016). Notes on the research overall: In model experiments, roughly one uniquely barcoded TCR beta cDNA molecule per two T cells was captured by template switching. The study measured age-related changes in TCR beta repertoire diversity using deep sequencing normalized with unique cDNA molecular identifiers. The donors were divided into four age groups: young (average around 15 years), middle-aged (about 39), aged (approximately 62) and long-lived (more than 75). Two additional independent replicas of 1 million unique cDNA reads from the same blood draw were analyzed for two donors (one aged 18 to 29 and one aged 80 or older). What the study reported, not specific to this receptor: Because profiling used bulk unsorted PBMCs, naive and antigen-experienced compartments could not be compared conclusively. Estimates of total diversity based on one million sequenced T cells were regarded as lower bounds and as underestimates. Observed TCR beta diversity per million T cells fell roughly linearly with age, and a significant reduction was already apparent by age approximately 40. The CMV infection status of donors was not known, potentially confounding age-related changes in expanded clonotypes. The long-lived group showed more naive CD4+ T cells, fewer expanded clones and increased TCR diversity than the aged group, suggesting age selection. A strong correlation was found between observed TCR beta diversity and the percentage of naive T cells measured by flow cytometry.

From its cysteine to its phenylalanine, the CDR3 spans 14 amino acids. The entry retains the CDR3 DNA only, 42 bases that are in frame from base 1. Sequences SQVTM (CDR1) and ANQGSEA (CDR2) are obtained from the germline V gene. Library construction relied on 5' RACE. Sequencing instrument: Illumina HiSeq 2500. The second PCR ran for roughly 7 to 11 cycles and used a J-beta primer mix along with a sample-barcoded 5' primer. Each TCR beta cDNA molecule received a unique molecular identifier from a template-switch 5' adaptor carrying 12 random nucleotides. Each sample yielded at least 3 million CDR3-containing paired-end reads. First-strand cDNA was synthesized from all RNA with the Mint cDNA synthesis kit, primed by a TRBC-specific oligonucleotide. Following uracil-DNA glycosylase treatment, all cDNA underwent a first 18-cycle PCR with the universal primers M1SS and BC2_uni_R. Regarding the original processing steps: Normalization of each sample was performed by random selection of 1 million high-quality reads, each carrying a distinct molecular identifier. Reads with shared molecular identifiers were discarded instead of being binned into consensus sequences. MiTCR, set to a Q25 quality threshold and the strictest error-elimination algorithm, was used for CDR3 identification, clonotype clustering and error correction. A nonparametric unseen species model with Euler transformation was used to estimate lower-bound total TCR beta diversity. TCRdb reanalyzed the raw reads on its own, using fastp at Q25 for trimming and MiXCR for clone calling, and kept in-frame beta chains. Every distinct CDR3 protein forms one entry, paired with its most common genes and DNA. TCRdb, not the original authors, processed these V and J calls. This sample is represented by 750,000 or so distinct CDR3 sequences; 20% to 30% of them were singletons. Of the sample, roughly a tenth falls within the top ten clones.

This clonotype was counted a few times. Its antigen remains undetermined. It has no much larger one-base neighbor in the sample; base qualities were not kept. The approximately 40 donors, aged roughly 6 to 95 years, were systemically healthy Caucasian individuals from Russia. Around 9.8 milliliters of peripheral blood were collected from each donor into EDTA-treated Vacutainer tubes. Ficoll-Paque density-gradient centrifugation was used to isolate PBMCs, with at least 6 million obtained per sample. Total RNA was extracted from PBMCs with Trizol reagent, with at least 6 micrograms obtained per sample. For every donor, an aliquot of PBMCs went through flow cytometry to measure the percentages of naive CD45RAhigh/CD27high T cells. These data are also associated with another study on T cells of mothers and their children. In that second paper, the authors write: Nine systemically healthy Caucasian individuals served as donors, namely three mothers together with their six children. cDNA synthesis consumed the entire amount of extracted RNA, loaded at approximately 1.6 ug RNA in each 15 ul reaction. In the second PCR, the M1S primer introduced both the sample barcodes and 2-4 random nucleotides. Over 8 million TCR beta CDR3 reads came from each mother, compared with about 3 million reads from each child. Thymic selection similarly shapes TCR recombination output in related and unrelated pairs, with minor effect from inherited differences. Normalized repertoire overlap in related mother-child pairs was always slightly higher than in unrelated mother-child pairs, but the difference was never significant. With a sensitivity of approximately 100 clones per million clonotypes, no persistent microchimeric T cell clones were detected. The study used deep NGS to compare TCR beta repertoires of mothers and children, seeking features distinguishing related mother-child pairs from unrelated individuals. The mean age was around 40 +/- 4 years for the mothers and roughly 11 +/- 4 years for the children. After adapter ligation was performed with NEBNext reagents, the libraries were sequenced on an Illumina HiSeq 2000 with 100+100 nt paired-end reads. To avoid cross-contamination, the mother libraries and the child libraries were prepared a month apart and sequenced in separate runs. Between roughly 500,000 and 2,300,000 distinct TCR beta clonotypes were identified per donor. Naive TCR beta clonotypes were estimated from low-frequency clonotypes matched to each donor's FACS-determined naive share, without sorting.

The material sequenced was blood. Recombination connected TRBV29-1 to TRBJ2-5, and 9 bases in between align with TRBD1. The J call is uncertain, as TRBJ2-1 better fits the DNA end. The clonotype was recovered from a boy between 10 and 17 years old in good health. The CDR3 is CSVETGGGQAEQFF. The DNA is TGCAGCGTTGAAACAGGGGGCGGTCAGGCTGAGCAGTTCTTC.